The 8 T cell receptor beta chains below all came from one sample that was sequenced in a study of early T cells in non-severe SARS-CoV-2 infection. TCRdb used MiXCR to reprocess the 5' RACE reads, holding one entry per CDR3 protein. The profile shows 20,000 to 25,000 distinct CDR3 sequences, over 4% of them singletons. Sequences were obtained from whole blood. Every receptor here comes from an adult who was a healthcare worker with PCR-confirmed SARS-CoV-2 infection or an uninfected control (not recorded which).

This clonotype appeared many times. The chain uses TRBV29-1 and TRBJ2-7; D may correspond to TRBD1 or TRBD2 (7 bases each). Between the trimmed V and J ends, which lost 4 bases and 2 bases, there was a span of 12 bases. The CDR3 spans 13 residues. Germline values: CDR1 SQVTM, CDR2 ANQGSEA. CDR3 region: CSVGGGQTYEQYF. The CDR3 nucleotides read TGCAGCGTTGGGGGGGGACAGACCTACGAGCAGTACTTC.

This clonotype has a count of ten or more. The gene calls are TRBV12-3 or TRBV12-4 and TRBJ1-1; D is unresolved. The CDR3 covers 13 residues. V was shortened by 5 bases and J by 2 bases, with 9 bases between the two germline ends. For the CDR3, the DNA is TGTGCCAGCAGTCAGATGTTTAACACTGAAGCTTTCTTT. This encodes CASSQMFNTEAFF.

Ten or more counts support this clonotype. J is TRBJ2-7 and V is TRBV7-9, with D perhaps TRBD2 (5 bases). This CDR3 contains 13 residues. V was cut by 5 bases and J by 4 bases, with 12 bases left in between. Germline V gives CDR1 SEHNR, CDR2 FQNEAQ (reference sequence). CDR3 protein: CASSTRDLYEQYF. The CDR3 DNA sequence: TGTGCCAGCAGCACCCGGGATTTATACGAGCAGTACTTC.

In this sample, this clonotype is medium-sized (0.01 to 0.1%). The gene calls are TRBV10-3 and TRBJ2-5, with D possibly TRBD1 on 5 matching bases. V was shortened by 6 bases and J by 2 bases, with 7 bases between the two germline ends. Germline assignment: CDR1 ENHRY and CDR2 SYGVKD. The CDR3 spans 12 residues. The CDR3 coding sequence is TGTGCCATCAGGACAGAGCAAGAGACCCAGTACTTC. This gives the protein CAIRTEQETQYF.

In its sample, this clonotype was seen many times. This chain connects TRBV7-2 to TRBJ1-2, with 10 bases identical to TRBD1. J was trimmed by 4 bases and V by 4 bases; bases with no gene match: 0. The CDR3 runs 13 residues. Germline CDR1 and CDR2: SGHTA and FQGNSA. This chain's CDR3 is CASSWTGGYGYTF. CDR3 DNA sequence: TGTGCCAGCAGCTGGACAGGGGGCTATGGCTACACCTTC.

Only a few counts were recorded for this clonotype. The chain combines TRBV10-2 with TRBJ1-4; TRBD1 might be the D (5 bases). Germline assignment: CDR1 WSHSY and CDR2 SAAADI. This CDR3 spans 13 amino acids. Trimming left V 7 bases short and J 4 bases short, with 10 bases between. The DNA of the CDR3 is TGCGCCAGCACAGGGCAGGGTAATGAAAAACTGTTTTTT. Translating gives CASTGQGNEKLFF.

The sample holds a few counts of this clonotype. The chain uses TRBV12-3 or TRBV12-4 and TRBJ2-7, with D maybe TRBD1 (6 bases). V was shortened by 7 bases and J by 2 bases, with 15 bases between the two germline ends. CDR3 length: 14 amino acids. The CDR3 loop is CASKNRDKTYEQYF. CDR3 sequence (DNA): TGTGCCAGCAAAAACCGGGACAAGACCTACGAGCAGTACTTC.

This clonotype was counted a few times. The rearrangement joins TRBV12-3 or TRBV12-4 to TRBJ2-7; no clear D. V was cut by 6 bases and J by 8 bases, with 14 bases left in between. The CDR3 sequence is 12 residues long. The CDR3 DNA reads as TGTGCCAGCAGAACGGACCGAGCCAAGCAGTACTTC. It encodes CASRTDRAKQYF.